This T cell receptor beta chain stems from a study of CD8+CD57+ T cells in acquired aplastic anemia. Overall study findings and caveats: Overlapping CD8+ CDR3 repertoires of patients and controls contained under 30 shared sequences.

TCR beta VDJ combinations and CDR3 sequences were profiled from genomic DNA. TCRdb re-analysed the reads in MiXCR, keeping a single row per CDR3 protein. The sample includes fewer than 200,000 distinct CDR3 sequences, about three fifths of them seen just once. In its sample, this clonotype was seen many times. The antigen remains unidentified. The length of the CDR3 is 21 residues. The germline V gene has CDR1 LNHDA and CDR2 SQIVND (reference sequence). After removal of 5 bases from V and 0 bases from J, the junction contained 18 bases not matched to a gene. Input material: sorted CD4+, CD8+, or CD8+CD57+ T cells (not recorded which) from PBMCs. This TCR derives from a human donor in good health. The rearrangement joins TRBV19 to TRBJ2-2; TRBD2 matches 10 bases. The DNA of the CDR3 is TGTGCCAGTAGTCCCGTGGTCCCCCGAGAAGGACTAGCGGCGAACACCGGGGAGCTGTTTTTT. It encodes CASSPVVPREGLAANTGELFF.